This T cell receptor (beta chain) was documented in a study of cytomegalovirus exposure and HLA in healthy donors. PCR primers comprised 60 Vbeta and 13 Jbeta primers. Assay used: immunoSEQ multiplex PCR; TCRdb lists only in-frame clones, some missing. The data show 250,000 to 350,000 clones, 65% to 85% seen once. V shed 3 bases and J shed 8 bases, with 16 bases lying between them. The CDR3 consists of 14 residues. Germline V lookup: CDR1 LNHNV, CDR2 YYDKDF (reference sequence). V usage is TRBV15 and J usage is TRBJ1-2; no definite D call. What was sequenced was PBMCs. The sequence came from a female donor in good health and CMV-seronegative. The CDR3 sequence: CATSSSGSSYGYTF. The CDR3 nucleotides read TGTGCCACCAGCAGCTCGGGTTCTTCCTACGGCTACACCTTC. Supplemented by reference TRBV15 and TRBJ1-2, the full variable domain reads DAMVIQNPRYQVTQFGKPVTLSCSQTLNHNVMYWYQQKSSQAPKLLFHYYDKDFNNEADTPDNFQSRRPNTSFCFLDIRSPGLGDTAMYLCATSSSGSSYGYTFGSGTRLTVV.